These T cell receptor beta chains were read from a single sample in a study of T cell changes during pregnancy in multiple sclerosis. Method: immunoSEQ multiplex PCR; TCRdb's copy keeps in-frame clones and lacks some. The sample records tens of thousands of clones, 88% being singletons. Source: CD4+ T cells from peripheral blood mononuclear cells, taken in the second trimester of pregnancy. These receptors were taken from a female donor with multiple sclerosis, enrolled in a pregnancy study. The CDR3 runs from the conserved cysteine through the conserved F or W. A D gene is named only where the DNA matches it firmly. Clone size is not always given. Where it is, it says once, few, many or a class for expanded clones.

clone_size j_call v_call d_call cdr3_aa cdr3_nt
- TRBJ1-1 TRBV7-6 - CASSADSNTEAFF TGTGCCAGCAGCGCCGACAGTAACACTGAAGCTTTCTTT
- TRBJ1-3 TRBV5-1 TRBD1 CASSLEGAVAGNTIYF TGCGCCAGCAGCTTGGAGGGGGCCGTGGCTGGAAACACCATATATTTT
- TRBJ1-1 TRBV5-4 TRBD1 CASSYPGQGGTEAFF TGTGCCAGCAGTTACCCAGGACAGGGGGGCACTGAAGCTTTCTTT
- TRBJ2-5 TRBV10-3 TRBD2 CAIASSGGAETQYF TGTGCCATCGCTTCTTCGGGAGGGGCTGAGACCCAGTACTTC
once TRBJ2-5 TRBV5-1 TRBD2 CASSKQREGGETQYF TGCGCCAGCAGCAAACAGCGGGAGGGCGGGGAGACCCAGTACTTC
- TRBJ1-3 TRBV7-9 TRBD1 CASSLAGQYSGNTIYF TGTGCCAGCAGCTTAGCGGGACAGTACTCTGGAAACACCATATATTTT
- TRBJ2-3 TRBV2 TRBD2 CASRRGGLAVTDTQYF TGTGCCAGCAGGAGGGGTGGACTAGCGGTCACAGATACGCAGTATTTT
once TRBJ2-7 TRBV9 TRBD1 CASSSPGTGLNEQYF TGTGCCAGCAGTAGTCCCGGGACAGGGTTAAACGAGCAGTACTTC
- TRBJ2-7 TRBV12-5 TRBD1 CASGIETGGKDEQYF TGTGCTAGTGGGATCGAGACAGGGGGTAAGGACGAGCAGTACTTC
once TRBJ2-1 TRBV10-2 TRBD2 CASSGGGLARNEQFF TGCGCCAGCTCCGGAGGGGGACTAGCGAGGAATGAGCAGTTCTTC
- TRBJ2-1 TRBV6-1 TRBD2 CAIPGTRYANEQFF TGTGCCATCCCCGGGACTAGGTATGCCAATGAGCAGTTCTTC
- TRBJ2-2 TRBV5-1 TRBD1 CASSLVTGVNTGELFF TGCGCCAGCAGCTTGGTGACAGGGGTGAACACCGGGGAGCTGTTTTTT
once TRBJ2-3 TRBV27 - CASSLSRGETQYF TGTGCCAGCAGTCTTAGCCGCGGGGAGACGCAGTATTTT
- TRBJ1-1 TRBV5-1 - CASSFSGNMNTEAFF TGCGCCAGCAGCTTTTCGGGGAACATGAACACTGAAGCTTTCTTT
- TRBJ1-1 TRBV10-1 - CASSVEEAFF TGCGCCAGCAGTGTCGAGGAAGCTTTCTTT
- TRBJ1-4 TRBV19 TRBD1 CASSDPGTGVEKLFF TGTGCCAGTTCAGATCCCGGGACAGGGGTCGAAAAACTGTTTTTT
- TRBJ2-7 TRBV7-9 TRBD2 CASSSAFSGRVSYEQYF TGTGCCAGCAGCAGCGCCTTTAGCGGGAGAGTTTCCTACGAGCAGTACTTC
- TRBJ2-2 TRBV5-1 - CASSFGGSNTGELFF TGCGCCAGCAGCTTTGGGGGCTCGAACACCGGGGAGCTGTTTTTT
- TRBJ1-4 TRBV27 TRBD1 CASSLVGQGATNEKLFF TGTGCCAGCAGTCTCGTGGGACAGGGGGCAACTAATGAAAAACTGTTTTTT
- TRBJ2-5 TRBV5-5 - CASSHLVGALMETQYF TGTGCCAGCAGCCACCTCGTTGGGGCGTTAATGGAGACCCAGTACTTC
- TRBJ1-1 TRBV11-2 TRBD1 CASSLGTGGITEAFF TGTGCCAGCAGCTTAGGGACAGGGGGCATCACTGAAGCTTTCTTT
once TRBJ2-1 TRBV28 TRBD2 CASSLSGTSGHNEQFF TGTGCCAGCAGCCTCTCCGGGACTAGCGGTCACAATGAGCAGTTCTTC
- TRBJ2-7 TRBV4-2 - CASSQENNPYEQYF TGTGCCAGCAGCCAAGAGAACAATCCCTACGAGCAGTACTTC
- TRBJ2-1 TRBV2 - CASSDWSASYNEQFF TGTGCCAGCAGTGACTGGAGCGCATCCTACAATGAGCAGTTCTTC
- TRBJ2-1 TRBV27 - CASRHSDRIRNEQFF TGTGCCAGCAGACATTCAGACAGGATCCGGAATGAGCAGTTCTTC
- TRBJ1-3 TRBV28 - CASTQQGASGNTIYF TGTGCCAGCACTCAGCAAGGGGCCTCTGGAAACACCATATATTTT
- TRBJ1-2 TRBV7-2 - CASSPDGGYGYTF TGTGCCAGCAGCCCGGACGGGGGATATGGCTACACCTTC
- TRBJ1-5 TRBV10-2 - CASRAAGNQPQHF TGCGCCAGCAGGGCGGCCGGCAATCAGCCCCAGCATTTT
- TRBJ2-7 TRBV4-3 - CASSQGTTTSRYEQYF TGCGCCAGCAGCCAAGGAACGACTACCTCGCGCTACGAGCAGTACTTC
few TRBJ1-1 TRBV6-6 - CASRQVTMNTEAFF TGTGCCAGCAGACAGGTAACGATGAACACTGAAGCTTTCTTT
- TRBJ2-1 TRBV11-1 TRBD2 CASTVRTSPYNEQFF TGTGCCAGCACCGTGCGGACTAGCCCTTACAATGAGCAGTTCTTC